The 5 T cell receptor beta chains given below trace back to one sample, sequenced in a study of T cell responses to AZD1222 COVID-19 vaccine. Clones were sequenced by immunoSEQ multiplex PCR, and TCRdb holds only the in-frame ones, with some missing. Here the sample spans about 140,000 clones, 80% to 95% being singletons. This specimen was peripheral blood, taken on day 0 of AZD1222 vaccination. These receptors were taken from an adult in good health.

V is TRBV6-4 and J is TRBJ1-2; D gene uncertain. Germline CDR1 and CDR2: MRHNA and SNTAGT. Trimming stripped 4 bases from V and 2 bases from J, with 14 bases between. This CDR3 is 15 amino acids long. The CDR3 protein is CASSVVAGSNYGYTF. Here the CDR3 DNA reads TGTGCCAGCAGTGTAGTAGCGGGTTCGAACTATGGCTACACCTTC.

The rearrangement links TRBV19 to TRBJ1-2; 7 nucleotides match TRBD1. Germline assignment: CDR1 LNHDA and CDR2 SQIVND (reference sequence). V shed 2 bases, J shed 3 bases, and the junction held 9 bases outside the gene matches. This CDR3 is 16 amino acids long. In DNA form, the CDR3 reads TGTGCCAGTAGTATATGGACTCTGGGGACAGACTATGGCTACACCTTC. Protein: CASSIWTLGTDYGYTF.

The rearrangement uses TRBV7-9 and TRBJ2-1; no clear D gene. Looked up from germline, CDR1 is SEHNR and CDR2 is FQNEAQ (reference sequence). Trimming left V 1 base short and J 7 bases short, with 8 bases between. CDR3 length equals 13 residues. The CDR3 reads CASSLGDSNEQFF. CDR3 DNA sequence: TGTGCCAGCAGCTTAGGGGATAGTAATGAGCAGTTCTTC.

In its sample, this clone was seen once. The gene calls are TRBV7-2 and TRBJ2-2; the D is unclear. Germline assignment: CDR1 SGHTA and CDR2 FQGNSA. The CDR3 loop spans 14 amino acids. V lost 3 bases and J 1 base, leaving 6 bases between the germline ends. The CDR3 DNA reads TGTGCCAGCAGCTTTGGGCTGAACACCGGGGAGCTGTTTTTT. Translating gives CASSFGLNTGELFF.

The chain carries TRBV19 and TRBJ1-1; D ambiguous. In germline, CDR1 is LNHDA, CDR2 SQIVND (reference sequence). This CDR3 contains 9 residues. Between the trimmed V and J ends, which lost 3 bases and 9 bases, there was a span of 2 bases. CDR3 DNA sequence: TGTGCCAGTAGTATGAAAGCTTTCTTT. Its translation is CASSMKAFF.